The clone carrying this T cell receptor beta chain was counted ten times or more. Its antigen is still unknown. This specimen belongs to a study of identical twins' blood T cells. Overall study context: Some twelve libraries, six alpha and six beta, gave some 50 million reads. Study-wide points: Abundant TCRbeta CDR3s overlapped more between twins than with unrelated donors. Twin repertoire similarity may partly reflect shared environment.

Likely shared infections and vaccines: all three twin pairs were reared together. TCRdb ran MiXCR on the 5' RACE reads and lists one entry per CDR3 protein. The repertoire consists of about 370,000 distinct CDR3 sequences, with roughly 30% occurring once and the leading ten covering about 6%. Germline V lookup: CDR1 MNHNY, CDR2 SVGAGI (reference sequence). The CDR3 covers 15 residues. V was clipped by 0 bases and J by 6 bases, with 13 bases between them. The TCR originated in a woman between 18 and 49 years old in good health. The chain uses TRBV6-6 and TRBJ2-3, with D unclear. Input material: PBMCs. The chain's CDR3 is CASSYSRPVADTQYF. Written as DNA, the CDR3 is TGTGCCAGCAGTTACTCGAGACCAGTGGCGGATACGCAGTATTTT.